This record covers a single T cell receptor beta chain. This clone has only a few counts. The antigen this receptor binds is unknown. No quality values exist for individual bases; no much larger clone is one base distant. These data belong to a study of blood T cell repertoires in COVID-19 (dated by TCRdb to 2020 to 2021). For the wider study: Collaborator samples came from the United States, Italy and Spain and covered acute and convalescent phases of COVID-19. The dataset comprised deeply sampled blood TCRbeta repertoires from subjects exposed to, actively infected with, or recovered from COVID-19. Samples were obtained from the ongoing ImmuneRACE study (first 160 participants) and from 1,000 to 1,500 subjects provided by 6 global collaborators. The material from the prospective study consisted of cDNA or gDNA derived from T cells, B-cell-depleted T cells, or PBMCs. The repertoires were made available in a free public database intended to serve as a resource for research on the immune response to SARS-CoV-2. A de-identified subject ID, COVID-19 status, age in years and sex were almost always included in the sample metadata. Where HLA class I and class II types were available, the types were taken from metadata supplied by the sample provider, not from assay-based typing.

Paper-wide results and their limitations: Clinical and demographic metadata were provided uncurated, with the amount varying by source and participant.

According to the germline V gene, CDR1 reads SGHTA and CDR2 reads FQGNSA. Unmatched junction bases come to 4, with V trimmed by 5 bases and J by 2 bases. Spanning cysteine to phenylalanine, the CDR3 consists of 15 amino acids. Only CDR3 DNA remains: 45 bases, in frame from the first base. Participants in the prospective study were aged 18 to 89 years, lived in 24 United States geographic areas, and enrolled through a virtual design. In the prospective study, participants were assigned to cohorts based on the clinical history participants reported in a screening survey and a study questionnaire. Each participant in the prospective study had whole blood, serum and a nasopharyngeal or oropharyngeal swab collected by mobile phlebotomists. Prospective study participants could optionally give additional blood draws and questionnaires over an approximately two-month period. Before DNA extraction, prospective study blood samples were shipped either frozen or at room temperature.

TCRbeta CDR3 regions were amplified from genomic DNA by means of the immunoSEQ Assay, a bias-controlled multiplex PCR. On the study's bioinformatics: The number of nucleated cells in each sample was estimated from the amplification of reference gene primers within the assay. To quantify the absolute abundance of each unique TCRbeta CDR3 rearrangement, sequence reads were collapsed and filtered. Productive Simpson clonality was computed per sample as the square root of Simpson's diversity index over productive rearrangements. TCRdb's version of the immuneACCESS table is confined to in-frame rearrangements and falls short of the full clone set. An unresolved V gene accounts for under half of the shortfall where checked; the remainder is of unknown origin. That table supplies the V and J calls and clone size; D and trimming were determined from the DNA. The sample table lists 200,000 to 250,000 clones, 65% to 90% of them with a count of one. In total, the top ten clones hold 3.5% to 4.5% of the sample.

This TCR derives from a woman aged 35 to 49 with acute COVID-19. The specimen was PBMCs or T cells enriched from blood (not recorded which). The receptor chain draws on TRBV7-2 and TRBJ2-7; TRBD2 agrees with 12 junctional bases. The encoded CDR3 is CASSPLAGGTYEQYF. Here is the DNA: TGTGCCAGCAGCCCCCTAGCGGGAGGGACCTACGAGCAGTACTTC. Extended through the reference TRBV7-2 and TRBJ2-7 proteins, this CDR3 yields the full variable domain: GAGVSQSPSNKVTEKGKDVELRCDPISGHTALYWYRQSLGQGLEFLIYFQGNSAPDKSGLPSDRFSAERTGGSVSTLTIQRTQQEDSAVYLCASSPLAGGTYEQYFGPGTRLTVT.